The rows below give T cell receptor beta chains drawn from one sample of a study of T cell changes during pregnancy in multiple sclerosis. TCRdb keeps only in-frame clones here, not all; method: immunoSEQ multiplex PCR. The table lists approximately 93,000 clones, 75% to 95% of them singletons, with approximately 0.97% in the top ten. The sequencing here drew on peripheral blood, taken before pregnancy. These receptors all stem from a female donor with multiple sclerosis, enrolled in a pregnancy study. The CDR3 runs from the conserved cysteine through the conserved F or W.

>TRBV2
CASTTGGYEQYF
>TRBV7-2
CASSFSRGRETQYF
>TRBV4-1
CASSQEASGVYNEQFF
>TRBV15
CATSRGGDRVSEKLFF
>TRBV5-4
CASSLVRGNTGELFF
>TRBV18
CASAQGFLYEQYF
>TRBV2
CASSREAADTQYF
>TRBV14
CASSQGQGLAFREKLFF
>TRBV18
CASSPITGNPGNTIYF
>TRBV5-1
CASSPDRGYIQYF
>TRBV5-8
CASLRGDRARNQPQHF
>TRBV4-2
CASSQETSPSKNIQYF
>TRBV28
CASSPLGPRKGYTF
>TRBV27
CASIKATELGAGGYTF
>TRBV4-2
CASSQDTGQSSSGNTIYF
>TRBV7-2
CASSWGGGGNEQFF
>TRBV4-1
CASSQGFVPGRRRGSNQPQHF
>TRBV27
CASSLGLAGSYEQYF
>TRBV5-4
CASSLRTGWDYGYTF
>TRBV2
CASSEGRVAYEQYF
>TRBV9
CASSVELAGGTDTQYF
>TRBV14
CASSQSLFSYNEQFF
>TRBV7-2
CASSLTGPTEAFF